This T cell receptor beta chain derives from a study of CD8+CD57+ T cells in acquired aplastic anemia. Study-level background: Mean DNA quantity obtained from sorted CD4+ and CD8+ cells was about 3.5 ug.

About this clonotype: The antigen remains unidentified.

Whole-study findings and limits: A significant difference in CD8+ Simpson's diversity between patients and controls was not found.

It was genomic DNA that served as the template for profiling TCR beta VDJ and CDR3. TCRdb reprocessed the reads with MiXCR, giving one entry per CDR3 protein. The table lists some 290,000 distinct CDR3 sequences, roughly three fifths of them singletons. The CDR3 has 14 amino acids. J gave up 0 bases and V 6 bases, and 5 bases lay outside the gene matches. From germline, CDR1 is LNHDA and CDR2 SQIVND (reference sequence). The chain employs TRBV19 and TRBJ2-7, with 7 nucleotides matching TRBD1. The sequenced material came from sorted CD4+, CD8+, or CD8+CD57+ T cells (not recorded which) from PBMCs. The TCR sequence derives from a human donor with severe aplastic anemia or a healthy control (not recorded which). The CDR3 spells CASSRQGSSYEQYF. The CDR3, as DNA: TGTGCCAGTAGCCGACAGGGTAGCTCCTACGAGCAGTACTTC. The whole variable domain, filled in from reference TRBV19 and TRBJ2-7, reads DGGITQSPKYLFRKEGQNVTLSCEQNLNHDAMYWYRQDPGQGLRLIYYSQIVNDFQKGDIAEGYSVSREKKESFPLTVTSAQKNPTAFYLCASSRQGSSYEQYFGPGTRLTVT.